The 10 T cell receptor beta chains listed next were all sequenced from one sample in a study of blood T cell repertoires in COVID-19. Clones were read by immunoSEQ multiplex PCR, and TCRdb kept only the in-frame ones, dropping some. The sample has roughly 97,000 clones; 80% to 90% are singletons. Sequencing used peripheral blood. Receptor source: a human donor in a cohort sampled during active COVID-19.

The chain carries TRBV7-3 and TRBJ1-1; D gene unclear. The CDR3 length is 13 residues. Germline loops: CDR1 SGHTA, CDR2 FQGTGA. V dropped 7 bases and J dropped 1 base, with 10 bases sitting between them. The DNA of the CDR3 is TGTGCCAGCACGAGGGAAGCGAACACTGAAGCTTTCTTT. This codes for CASTREANTEAFF.

The rearrangement links TRBV11-2 to TRBJ2-7; TRBD2 matches at 14 bases. In germline, CDR1 is SGHAT, CDR2 FQNNGV. The CDR3 has 16 residues. Trimming cost V 6 bases and J 6 bases; bases outside gene matches: 10. CDR3 bases: TGTGCCAGCAGTCCGACCCGACTAGCGGGAGGGCCCGAGCAGTACTTC. It specifies CASSPTRLAGGPEQYF. Full variable domain (missing parts from reference TRBV11-2 and TRBJ2-7): EAGVAQSPRYKIIEKRQSVAFWCNPISGHATLYWYQQILGQGPKLLIQFQNNGVVDDSQLPKDRFSAERLKGVDSTLKIQPAKLEDSAVYLCASSPTRLAGGPEQYFGPGTRLTVT.

The chain combines TRBV2 with TRBJ1-2; 9 nucleotides line up with TRBD1. The CDR3 has 15 residues. After removal of 3 bases from V and 2 bases from J, the junction contained 4 bases not matched to a gene. Germline V gives CDR1 SNHLY, CDR2 FYNNEI. The CDR3 reads CASSEGQGLNYGYTF. The CDR3 DNA follows: TGTGCCAGCAGTGAGGGACAGGGACTAAACTATGGCTACACCTTC.

This rearrangement joins TRBV3-1 (or the pseudogene TRBV3-2) to TRBJ2-1; 7 positions agree with TRBD2. Trimming at V came to 2 bases and at J to 0 bases, leaving 7 bases not matched to a gene. CDR1 and CDR2 from the germline V gene are LGHDT and YNNKEL (reference sequence). CDR3 length: 17 amino acids. The CDR3 protein is CASSQFRGGSSYNEQFF. DNA of the CDR3: TGTGCCAGCAGCCAATTCCGGGGCGGGAGCTCCTACAATGAGCAGTTCTTC.

J is TRBJ1-1 and V is TRBV2; tentatively, D is TRBD1 (6 bases). Germline CDR1 reads SNHLY; CDR2 reads FYNNEI. V was clipped by 6 bases and J by 1 base, with 15 bases between them. The CDR3 loop spans 15 amino acids. For the CDR3, the DNA is TGTGCCAGCAGCCTAGGGGACACAAGGAACACTGAAGCTTTCTTT. Amino acid sequence: CASSLGDTRNTEAFF.

V gene TRBV10-3 combines with J gene TRBJ1-1, with D possibly matching TRBD1 (5 bases). The CDR3 runs 14 residues. V gave up 9 bases and J gave up 6 bases, with 20 bases separating them. Germline V gene sequence: CDR1 ENHRY, CDR2 SYGVKD. CDR3 loop: CAIGGGVDVAEAFF. The DNA of the CDR3 is TGTGCCATTGGGGGAGGGGTCGATGTAGCTGAAGCTTTCTTT.

The chain has TRBV27 and TRBJ1-2; D perhaps matches TRBD1 (5 bases). With 0 bases removed from V and 8 bases from J, the gap between germline ends came to 10 bases. The CDR3 runs 13 residues. Germline V lookup: CDR1 MNHEY, CDR2 SMNVEV (reference sequence). The CDR3 DNA is TGTGCCAGCAGTTTATCCCAGGGCACCGGCTACACCTTC. Its protein is CASSLSQGTGYTF.

This clone was counted a single time. The CDR3 spells CASSTVPGDYNEQFF. DNA for the CDR3: TGTGCCAGCAGCACTGTCCCGGGAGACTACAATGAGCAGTTCTTC. The V and J genes are TRBV7-2 and TRBJ2-1, with a possible D match to TRBD2 (6 bases). CDR3 length: 15 residues. V shed 5 bases and J shed 3 bases, with 14 bases lying between them. Germline CDR1 SGHTA, CDR2 FQGNSA.

The V call is TRBV9, the J call TRBJ2-5, with D possibly matching TRBD2 (7 bases). The CDR3 consists of 15 residues. Germline V gives CDR1 SGDLS, CDR2 YYNGEE. V lost 0 bases to trimming and J lost 4 bases, with 13 bases between them. CDR3 in amino acids: CASSVEWGGGETQYF. CDR3 coding DNA: TGTGCCAGCAGCGTAGAGTGGGGGGGCGGAGAGACCCAGTACTTC.

The chain couples TRBV7-9 to TRBJ2-1; 9 positions match TRBD2. Germline values: CDR1 SEHNR, CDR2 FQNEAQ (reference sequence). Unmatched junction bases numbered 19, after V lost 4 bases and J lost 9 bases. The CDR3 is 18 residues long. CDR3 sequence reads: CASSSLDGGRAFVREQFF. The CDR3 DNA sequence: TGTGCCAGCAGCTCCTTGGATGGCGGGAGGGCCTTTGTCCGTGAGCAGTTCTTC.